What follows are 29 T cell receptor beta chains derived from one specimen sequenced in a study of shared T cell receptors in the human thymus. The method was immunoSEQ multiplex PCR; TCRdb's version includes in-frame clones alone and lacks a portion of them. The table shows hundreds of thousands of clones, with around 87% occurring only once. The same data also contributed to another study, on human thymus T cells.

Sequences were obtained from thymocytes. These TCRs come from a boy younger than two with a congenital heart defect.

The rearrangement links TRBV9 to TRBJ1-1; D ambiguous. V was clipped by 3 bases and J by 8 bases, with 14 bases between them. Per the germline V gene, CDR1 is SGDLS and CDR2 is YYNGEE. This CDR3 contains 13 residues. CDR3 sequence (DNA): TGTGCCAGCAGCGCATACGGGGTCCCGGAAGCTTTCTTT. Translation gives CASSAYGVPEAFF. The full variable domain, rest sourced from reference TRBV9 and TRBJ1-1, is DSGVTQTPKHLITATGQRVTLRCSPRSGDLSVYWYQQSLDQGLQFLIQYYNGEERAKGNILERFSAQQFPDLHSELNLSSLELGDSALYFCASSAYGVPEAFFGQGTRLTVV.

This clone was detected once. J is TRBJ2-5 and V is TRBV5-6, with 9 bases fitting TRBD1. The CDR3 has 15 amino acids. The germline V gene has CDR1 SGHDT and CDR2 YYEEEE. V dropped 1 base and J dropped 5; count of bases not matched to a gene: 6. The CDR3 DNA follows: TGTGCCAGCAGCTTGCCGGGACAGGGTTTGGAGACCCAGTACTTC. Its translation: CASSLPGQGLETQYF.

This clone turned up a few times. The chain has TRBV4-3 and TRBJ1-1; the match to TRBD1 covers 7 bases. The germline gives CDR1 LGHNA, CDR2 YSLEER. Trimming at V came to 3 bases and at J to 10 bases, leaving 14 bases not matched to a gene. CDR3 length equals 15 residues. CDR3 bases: TGCGCCAGCAGCCAGGCAAGACAGGGAGGAGTATCAGCTTTCTTT. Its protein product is CASSQARQGGVSAFF.

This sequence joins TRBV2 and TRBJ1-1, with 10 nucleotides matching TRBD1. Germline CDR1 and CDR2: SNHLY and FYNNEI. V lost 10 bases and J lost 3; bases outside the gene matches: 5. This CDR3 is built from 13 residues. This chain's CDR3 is CANPGTGDTEAFF. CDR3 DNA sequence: TGTGCCAACCCCGGGACAGGGGACACTGAAGCTTTCTTT.

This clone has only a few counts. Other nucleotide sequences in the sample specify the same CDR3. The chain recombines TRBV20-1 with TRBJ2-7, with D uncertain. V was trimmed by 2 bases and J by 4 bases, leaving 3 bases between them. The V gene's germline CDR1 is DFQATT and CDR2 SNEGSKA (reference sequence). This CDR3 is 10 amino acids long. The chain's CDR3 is CSARLYEQYF. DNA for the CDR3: TGCAGTGCTAGATTATACGAGCAGTACTTC.

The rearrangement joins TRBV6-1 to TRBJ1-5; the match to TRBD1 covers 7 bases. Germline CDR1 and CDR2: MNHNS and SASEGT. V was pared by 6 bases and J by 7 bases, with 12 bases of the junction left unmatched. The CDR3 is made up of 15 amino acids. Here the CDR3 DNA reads TGTGCCAGCAGACCCACAGGGGCCCCCGGGCAGCCCCAGCATTTT. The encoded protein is CASRPTGAPGQPQHF.

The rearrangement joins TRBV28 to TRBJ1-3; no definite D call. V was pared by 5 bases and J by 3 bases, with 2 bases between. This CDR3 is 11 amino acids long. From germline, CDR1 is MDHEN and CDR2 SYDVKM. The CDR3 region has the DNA TGTGCCAGCAGTCATGGAAACACCATATATTTT. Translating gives CASSHGNTIYF.

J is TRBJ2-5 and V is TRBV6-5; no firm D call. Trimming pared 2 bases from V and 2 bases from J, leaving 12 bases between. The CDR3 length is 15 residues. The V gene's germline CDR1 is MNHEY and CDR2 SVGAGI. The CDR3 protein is CASSYSTVGQETQYF. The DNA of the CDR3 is TGTGCCAGCAGTTACAGCACAGTCGGACAAGAGACCCAGTACTTC.

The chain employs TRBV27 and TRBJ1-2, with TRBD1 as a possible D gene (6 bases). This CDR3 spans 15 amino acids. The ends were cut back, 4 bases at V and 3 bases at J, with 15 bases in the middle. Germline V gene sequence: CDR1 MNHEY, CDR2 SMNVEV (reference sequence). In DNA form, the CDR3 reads TGTGCCAGCAGTTCCTCCTCGACAGGCTACTATGGCTACACCTTC. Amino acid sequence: CASSSSSTGYYGYTF.

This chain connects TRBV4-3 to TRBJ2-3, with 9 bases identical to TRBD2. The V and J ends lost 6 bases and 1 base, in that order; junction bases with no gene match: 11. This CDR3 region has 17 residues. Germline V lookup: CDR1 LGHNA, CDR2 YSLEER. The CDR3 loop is CASRGGGGELGTDTQYF. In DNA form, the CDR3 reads TGCGCCAGCAGAGGTGGCGGGGGGGAACTCGGCACAGATACGCAGTATTTT.

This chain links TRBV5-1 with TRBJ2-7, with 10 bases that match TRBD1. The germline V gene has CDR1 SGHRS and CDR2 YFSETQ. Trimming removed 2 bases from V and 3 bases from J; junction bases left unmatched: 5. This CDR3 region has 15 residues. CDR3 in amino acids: CASSFYGQGGYEQYF. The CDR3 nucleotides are TGCGCCAGCAGCTTCTACGGACAGGGGGGCTACGAGCAGTACTTC.

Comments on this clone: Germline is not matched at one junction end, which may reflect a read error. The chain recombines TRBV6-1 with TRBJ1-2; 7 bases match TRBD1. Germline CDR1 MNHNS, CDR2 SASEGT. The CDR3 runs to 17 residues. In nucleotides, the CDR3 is TGTGCCAGCAGTGAAAGTGAATCGAGGTGGGCGACAGGGCGAAACCTCTTC. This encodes CASSESESRWATGRNLF.

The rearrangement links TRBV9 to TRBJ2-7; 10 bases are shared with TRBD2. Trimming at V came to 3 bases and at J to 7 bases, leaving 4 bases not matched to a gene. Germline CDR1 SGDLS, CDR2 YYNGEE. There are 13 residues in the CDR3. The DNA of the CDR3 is TGTGCCAGCAGCGCCTCACTAGCGGGGGAGCAGTACTTC. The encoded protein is CASSASLAGEQYF.

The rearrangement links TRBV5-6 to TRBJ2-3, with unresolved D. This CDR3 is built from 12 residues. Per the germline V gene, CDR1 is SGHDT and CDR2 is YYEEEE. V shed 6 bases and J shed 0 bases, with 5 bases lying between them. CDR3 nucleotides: TGTGCCAGCAATCGGAGCACAGATACGCAGTATTTT. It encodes CASNRSTDTQYF.

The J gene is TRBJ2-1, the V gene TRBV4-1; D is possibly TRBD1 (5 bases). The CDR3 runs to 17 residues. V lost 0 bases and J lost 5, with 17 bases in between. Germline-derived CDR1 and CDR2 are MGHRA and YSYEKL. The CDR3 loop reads CASSQEQAPDGNNEQFF. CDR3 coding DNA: TGCGCCAGCAGCCAAGAACAGGCGCCGGACGGAAACAATGAGCAGTTCTTC.

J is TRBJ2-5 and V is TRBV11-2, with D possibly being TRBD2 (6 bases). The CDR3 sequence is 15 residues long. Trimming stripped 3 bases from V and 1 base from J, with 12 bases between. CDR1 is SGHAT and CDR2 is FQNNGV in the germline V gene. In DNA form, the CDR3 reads TGTGCCAGCAGCTTTAGCGGAACTCTCCAAGAGACCCAGTACTTC. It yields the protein CASSFSGTLQETQYF.

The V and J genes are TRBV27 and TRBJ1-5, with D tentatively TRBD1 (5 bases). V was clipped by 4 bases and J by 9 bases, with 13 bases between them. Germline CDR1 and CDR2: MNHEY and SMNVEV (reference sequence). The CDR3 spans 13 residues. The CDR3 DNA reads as TGTGCCAGCAGTTCCAGGGCCGGGTGGCCCCAGCATTTT. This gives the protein CASSSRAGWPQHF.

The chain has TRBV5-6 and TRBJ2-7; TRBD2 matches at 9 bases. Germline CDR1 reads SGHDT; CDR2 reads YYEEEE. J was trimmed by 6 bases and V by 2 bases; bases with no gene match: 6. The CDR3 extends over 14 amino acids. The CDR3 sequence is CASSLEGTSREQYF. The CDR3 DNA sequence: TGTGCCAGCAGCTTAGAAGGGACTAGCCGCGAGCAGTACTTC.

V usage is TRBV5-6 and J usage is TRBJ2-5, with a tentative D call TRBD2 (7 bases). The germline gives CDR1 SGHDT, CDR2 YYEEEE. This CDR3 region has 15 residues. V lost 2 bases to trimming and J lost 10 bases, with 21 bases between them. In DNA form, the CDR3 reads TGTGCCAGCAGCTTTTTTTGGGGGGGCTTTTTGGACCAGTACTTC. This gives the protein CASSFFWGGFLDQYF.

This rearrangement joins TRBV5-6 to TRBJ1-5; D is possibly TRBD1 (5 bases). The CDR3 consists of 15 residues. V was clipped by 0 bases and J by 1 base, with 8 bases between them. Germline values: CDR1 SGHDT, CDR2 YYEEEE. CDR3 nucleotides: TGTGCCAGCAGCTTGGCCAGGGCCAGCAATCAGCCCCAGCATTTT. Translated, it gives CASSLARASNQPQHF.

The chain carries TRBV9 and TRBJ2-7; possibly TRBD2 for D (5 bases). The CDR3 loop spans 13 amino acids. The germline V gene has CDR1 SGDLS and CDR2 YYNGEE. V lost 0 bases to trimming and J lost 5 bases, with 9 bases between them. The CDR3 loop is CASSVVPGDEQYF. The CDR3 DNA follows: TGTGCCAGCAGCGTAGTCCCCGGGGACGAGCAGTACTTC.

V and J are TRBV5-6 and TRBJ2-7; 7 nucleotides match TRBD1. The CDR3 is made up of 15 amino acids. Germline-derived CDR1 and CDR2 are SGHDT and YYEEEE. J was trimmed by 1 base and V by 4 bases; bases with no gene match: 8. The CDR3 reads CASSQGGRGSYEQYF. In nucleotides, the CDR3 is TGTGCCAGCAGCCAAGGAGGCAGGGGGTCCTACGAGCAGTACTTC.

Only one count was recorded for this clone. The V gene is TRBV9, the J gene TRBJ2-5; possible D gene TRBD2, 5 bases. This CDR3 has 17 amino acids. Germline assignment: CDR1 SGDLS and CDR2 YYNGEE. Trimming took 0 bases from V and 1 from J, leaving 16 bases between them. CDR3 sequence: CASSVAEGPSPQETQYF. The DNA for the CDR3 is TGTGCCAGCAGCGTAGCTGAGGGTCCCAGTCCCCAAGAGACCCAGTACTTC.

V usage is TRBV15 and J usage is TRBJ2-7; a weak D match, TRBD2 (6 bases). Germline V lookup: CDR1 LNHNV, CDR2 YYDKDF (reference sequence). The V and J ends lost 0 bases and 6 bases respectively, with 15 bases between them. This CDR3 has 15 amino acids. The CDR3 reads CATSRDRREVGEQYF. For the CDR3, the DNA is TGTGCCACCAGCAGAGATCGAAGGGAGGTTGGCGAGCAGTACTTC.

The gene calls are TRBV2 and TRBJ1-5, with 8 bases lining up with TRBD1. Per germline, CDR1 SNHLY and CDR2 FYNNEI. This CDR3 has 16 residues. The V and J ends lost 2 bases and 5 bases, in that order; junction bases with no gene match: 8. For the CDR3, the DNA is TGTGCCAGCAGTGAAATGAGGACAGGGTTTTATCAGCCCCAGCATTTT. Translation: CASSEMRTGFYQPQHF.

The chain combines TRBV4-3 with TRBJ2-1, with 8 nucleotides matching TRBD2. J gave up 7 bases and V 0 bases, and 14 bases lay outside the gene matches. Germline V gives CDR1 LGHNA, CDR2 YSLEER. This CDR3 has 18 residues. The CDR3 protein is CASSQDLGAGRGGNEQFF. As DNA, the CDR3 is TGCGCCAGCAGCCAAGATTTGGGAGCAGGCCGGGGGGGGAATGAGCAGTTCTTC.

The CDR3 DNA reads as TGCGCCAGCAGCCAAGAGGACAGGTTAAGCTCTGGAAACACCATATATTTT. This codes for CASSQEDRLSSGNTIYF. V usage is TRBV4-1 and J usage is TRBJ1-3, with TRBD1 matching 7 bases. Germline V CDR1 and CDR2: MGHRA, YSYEKL. The junction had 5 bases not matched to a gene; V was cut back by 0 bases and J by 0 bases. This CDR3 spans 17 amino acids.

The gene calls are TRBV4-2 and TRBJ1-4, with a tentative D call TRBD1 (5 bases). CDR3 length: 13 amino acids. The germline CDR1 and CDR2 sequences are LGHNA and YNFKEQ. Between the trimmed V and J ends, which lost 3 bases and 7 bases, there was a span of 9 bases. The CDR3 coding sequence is TGTGCCAGCAGCCACAGGGAATGTGAAAAACTGTTTTTT. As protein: CASSHRECEKLFF.

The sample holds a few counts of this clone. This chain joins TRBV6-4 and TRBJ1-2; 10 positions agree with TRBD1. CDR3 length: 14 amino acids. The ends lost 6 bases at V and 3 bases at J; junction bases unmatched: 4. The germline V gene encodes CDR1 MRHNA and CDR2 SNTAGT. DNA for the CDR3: TGTGCCAGCAGACCGGGACAGGGGTACTATGGCTACACCTTC. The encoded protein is CASRPGQGYYGYTF.